The 26 T cell receptor beta chains reported below all come from one sample, sequenced in a study of T cell repertoires in cytomegalovirus infection. From the reads, TCRdb called clonotypes with MiXCR, one entry per CDR3 protein. Of nearly 650,000 distinct CDR3 sequences listed, approximately 25% are singletons. The specimen sequenced was CD8+ T cells from PBMCs. Source of these receptors: a human donor in good health (CMV status not recorded). Some clones in this sample may be carry-over from other donors' samples.

V gene TRBV6-2 or TRBV6-3 combines with J gene TRBJ2-7, with D hard to call. V was pared by 0 bases and J by 3 bases, with 9 bases between. The CDR3 covers 14 residues. Germline CDR1 and CDR2: MNHEY and SVGEGT. CDR3 sequence: CASSYSYKNYEQYV. The DNA for the CDR3 is TGTGCCAGCAGTTACTCCTACAAAAACTACGAGCAGTACGTC.

Concerning this clonotype: A much larger clone differs from this one at a single base, so this may be a read error. J is TRBJ2-3 and V is TRBV11-1, with 10 bases that match TRBD1. Germline lookup yields CDR1 SGHAT and CDR2 FQDESV (reference sequence). There are 16 residues in the CDR3. CDR3 sequence (DNA): TGTACCAGCAGCCCACACCGGACAGGGGGTGTGGATACGCAGTATTTT. It translates to CTSSPHRTGGVDTQYF.

This chain connects TRBV20-1 to TRBJ2-7, with TRBD1 matching 9 bases. This CDR3 region has 18 residues. V gave up 1 base and J gave up 1 base; unmatched junction bases: 14. Per the germline V gene, CDR1 is DFQATT and CDR2 is SNEGSKA (reference sequence). For the CDR3, the DNA is TGCAGTGCTAGAGGAGGGACAGGGAGGGTTATCGCATCCTACGAGCAGTACTTC. Residues: CSARGGTGRVIASYEQYF.

Ten or more counts support this clonotype. The V gene is TRBV7-2, the J gene TRBJ2-3; TRBD2 matches 12 bases. The CDR3 is made up of 20 amino acids. V was clipped by 5 bases and J by 1 base; unmatched bases: 16. Germline loops: CDR1 SGHTA, CDR2 FQGNSA. CDR3 region: CASSIFPVGWTSGGTDTQYF. CDR3 DNA: TGTGCCAGCAGCATCTTCCCTGTGGGGTGGACTAGCGGGGGCACAGATACGCAGTATTTT.

This chain connects TRBV27 to TRBJ2-1; D might be TRBD1 (5 bases). Germline V lookup: CDR1 MNHEY, CDR2 SMNVEV (reference sequence). This CDR3 spans 15 amino acids. Trimming removed 5 bases from V and 5 bases from J, with 16 bases in between. The CDR3 reads CASSPYRAGNNEQFF. In nucleotides, the CDR3 is TGTGCCAGCAGTCCCTATCGGGCAGGGAACAATGAGCAGTTCTTC.

This clonotype was seen more than once but under ten times. The chain joins TRBV23-1 to TRBJ1-1; D call uncertain. TRBV23-1 has ORF status, its function being uncertain. CDR3 size: 12 residues. The V gene lost 5 bases and the J gene lost 6 bases, with 10 bases spanning the gap. Written as DNA, the CDR3 is TGCGCCAGCAGTGGAAGTTATCCTGAAGCTTTCTTT. This codes for CASSGSYPEAFF.

This clonotype was observed a handful of times. This chain connects TRBV7-6 to TRBJ2-7; D ambiguous. V lost 7 bases and J 7 bases, leaving 11 bases between the germline ends. CDR1 SGHVS and CDR2 FNYEAQ come from the germline V gene. The CDR3 totals 11 residues. The chain's CDR3 is CASTPLEEQYF. DNA of the CDR3: TGTGCCAGCACCCCCCTGGAAGAGCAGTACTTC. Based on the CDR3 plus reference TRBV7-6 and TRBJ2-7, the full variable domain is GAGVSQSPRYKVTKRGQDVALRCDPISGHVSLYWYRQALGQGPEFLTYFNYEAQQDKSGLPNDRFSAERPEGSISTLTIQRTEQRDSAMYRCASTPLEEQYFGPGTRLTVT.

The rearrangement links TRBV29-1 to TRBJ2-7; D gene ambiguous. The CDR3 has 13 residues. Germline CDR1 and CDR2: SQVTM and ANQGSEA. Between the trimmed V and J ends, which lost 5 bases and 0 bases, there was a span of 11 bases. This CDR3 reads CSVRTDTSYEQYV. Here the CDR3 DNA reads TGCAGCGTTCGGACGGATACCTCCTACGAGCAGTACGTC.

V and J are TRBV7-3 and TRBJ2-3, with D possibly being TRBD1 (6 bases). This CDR3 spans 14 amino acids. The germline V gene encodes CDR1 SGHTA and CDR2 FQGTGA. V lost 4 bases, J lost 4 bases, and 12 bases lay in between. CDR3 protein: CASSYTGSADTQYF. DNA for the CDR3: TGTGCCAGCAGCTATACAGGGAGCGCAGATACGCAGTATTTT.

This clonotype was counted only a few times. V and J are TRBV19 and TRBJ2-5; 8 bases map to TRBD2. Germline CDR1 is LNHDA and CDR2 is SQIVND (reference sequence). The V segment lost 5 bases and the J segment 7 bases; nucleotides outside the gene matches: 12. The CDR3 has 15 residues. In DNA, the CDR3 is TGTGCCAGTAGTGTAGCGGGGACTTTATATGGGACCCAGTACTTC. Protein sequence: CASSVAGTLYGTQYF.

The rearrangement uses TRBV6-5 and TRBJ2-7; 8 bases align to TRBD2. The germline gives CDR1 MNHEY, CDR2 SVGAGI. V was pared by 7 bases and J by 2 bases, with 10 bases of the junction left unmatched. The CDR3 is 15 amino acids. This CDR3 reads CASKPGLVSPYEQYF. The CDR3 coding sequence is TGTGCCAGCAAACCGGGACTAGTATCGCCCTACGAGCAGTACTTC.

About this clonotype: One end of the junction fails to match germline, which may point to a read error. The chain recombines TRBV9 with TRBJ2-1; TRBD1 might be the D (7 bases). The germline V gene encodes CDR1 SGDLS and CDR2 YYNGEE. The CDR3 is 12 amino acids. The CDR3 DNA reads TGTGCCAGCAGCGTCCGAGGACAGGAGGGTGGCTTC. It yields the protein CASSVRGQEGGF.

This clonotype has more than one count but fewer than ten. The gene calls are TRBV11-2 and TRBJ2-7; no clear D. Germline CDR1 is SGHAT and CDR2 is FQNNGV. V was trimmed by 0 bases and J by 2 bases, leaving 14 bases between them. The CDR3 extends over 16 amino acids. Here the CDR3 reads CASSLDWVPLPYEQYF. The CDR3 DNA is TGTGCCAGCAGCTTAGATTGGGTTCCCCTACCCTACGAGCAGTACTTC.

V is TRBV6-4 and J is TRBJ2-3, with 7 bases fitting TRBD1. Per the germline V gene, CDR1 is MRHNA and CDR2 is SNTAGT. With 2 bases clipped from V and 0 bases from J, the junction kept 2 bases outside the gene matches. The CDR3 runs 15 residues. The CDR3 loop reads CASSDTDRSTDTQYF. The CDR3 DNA follows: TGTGCCAGCAGTGACACGGACAGGAGCACAGATACGCAGTATTTT.

This sequence joins TRBV13 and TRBJ2-1; tentative D call: TRBD1 (5 bases). In germline, CDR1 is PRHDT, CDR2 FYEKMQ (reference sequence). CDR3 size: 16 residues. V shed 1 base and J shed 1 base, with 11 bases lying between them. The CDR3 protein is CASSLVLQGSYNEQFF. For the CDR3, the DNA is TGTGCCAGCAGCTTAGTACTGCAGGGTTCCTACAATGAGCAGTTCTTC.

This clonotype was seen a handful of times. The rearrangement links TRBV4-3 to TRBJ1-5; TRBD1 matches at 8 bases. The CDR3 has 16 amino acids. With 0 bases clipped from V and 8 bases from J, the junction kept 9 bases outside the gene matches. Germline V gene lookup returns CDR1 LGHNA and CDR2 YSLEER. The CDR3 DNA reads as TGCGCCAGCAGCCAAGATTATTCCAGGGGGCTGGAGCCCCAGCATTTT. Protein product: CASSQDYSRGLEPQHF.

This clonotype was counted between two and nine times. V usage is TRBV4-1 and J usage is TRBJ2-7, with D perhaps being TRBD1 or TRBD2 (5 bases each). Trimming left V 0 bases short and J 3 bases short, with 21 bases between. This CDR3 region has 18 residues. CDR1 is MGHRA and CDR2 is YSYEKL in the germline V gene. The CDR3 DNA reads as TGCGCCAGCAGCCAAGAGTTCTATAGAGGGGTCGGTCTCTACGAGCAGTACTTC. Amino acids: CASSQEFYRGVGLYEQYF.

The chain recombines TRBV10-3 with TRBJ2-7; 10 bases are shared with TRBD1. The trim removed 6 bases at V and 2 bases at J, leaving 13 bases unmatched. The CDR3 runs to 17 residues. Per the germline V gene, CDR1 is ENHRY and CDR2 is SYGVKD. For the CDR3, the DNA is TGTGCCATCAGAATATTTATTCCGGGACAGGGGACCTACGAGCAGTACTTC. This translates into CAIRIFIPGQGTYEQYF.

This clonotype was observed a few times. The gene calls are TRBV20-1 and TRBJ2-5; the D gene is possibly TRBD2 (7 bases). V dropped 1 base and J dropped 3 bases, with 12 bases sitting between them. CDR1 is DFQATT and CDR2 is SNEGSKA in the germline V gene (reference sequence). The CDR3 contains 14 residues. This CDR3 reads CSARVGGQEETQYF. In DNA, the CDR3 is TGCAGTGCTAGAGTCGGGGGGCAGGAAGAGACCCAGTACTTC.

This clonotype was counted between two and nine times. This chain connects TRBV24-1 to TRBJ2-5, with 7 bases fitting TRBD1. The CDR3 runs 15 residues. V was clipped by 4 bases and J by 3 bases; unmatched bases: 7. CDR1 KGHDR and CDR2 SFDVKD come from the germline V gene. CDR3 in DNA: TGTGCCACCAGTGACCCCGGACAGGCCGAAGAGACCCAGTACTTC. Protein product: CATSDPGQAEETQYF.

This clonotype showed up just a few times. A junction end diverges from the germline sequence, so it may reflect a read error. The chain is built from TRBV14 and TRBJ1-1; 8 nucleotides align to TRBD1. This CDR3 contains 11 residues. Germline assignment: CDR1 SGHDN and CDR2 FVKESK. The chain's CDR3 is CASSRPAGQVF. CDR3 nucleotides: TGTGCCAGCAGCCGCCCTGCGGGACAGGTTTTT.

This clonotype was picked up many times. This rearrangement joins TRBV7-2 to TRBJ1-1; D not certain. The CDR3 contains 12 residues. Germline V gene data show CDR1 as SGHTA and CDR2 as FQGNSA. V was shortened by 3 bases and J by 3 bases, with 5 bases between the two germline ends. DNA for the CDR3: TGTGCCAGCAGCTTTACCGACACTGAAGCTTTCTTT. It yields the protein CASSFTDTEAFF. The full variable domain, rest sourced from reference TRBV7-2 and TRBJ1-1, is GAGVSQSPSNKVTEKGKDVELRCDPISGHTALYWYRQSLGQGLEFLIYFQGNSAPDKSGLPSDRFSAERTGGSVSTLTIQRTQQEDSAVYLCASSFTDTEAFFGQGTRLTVV.

The CDR3 DNA reads as TGTGCCAGCAGCCCTGGGACACCCACTAGCACAGATACGCAGTATTTT. Translating it yields CASSPGTPTSTDTQYF. The chain has TRBV9 and TRBJ2-3, with a weak D call TRBD1 (6 bases). The V gene lost 4 bases and the J gene lost 0 bases, with 15 bases spanning the gap. The germline V gene has CDR1 SGDLS and CDR2 YYNGEE. This CDR3 has 16 residues.

This clonotype has at least ten counts. This chain links TRBV6-5 with TRBJ2-1; no firm D call. This CDR3 is 13 amino acids long. Germline CDR1 is MNHEY and CDR2 is SVGAGI. Deletions cut 3 bases from V and 3 bases from J, with 6 bases between. The CDR3 sequence is CASSYSNYNEQFF. CDR3 nucleotides: TGTGCCAGCAGTTATAGCAACTACAATGAGCAGTTCTTC.

There are many counts of this clonotype. The chain recombines TRBV7-9 with TRBJ1-2; weak D call: TRBD1 (5 bases). CDR1 is SEHNR and CDR2 is FQNEAQ in the germline V gene (reference sequence). CDR3 length: 16 amino acids. V lost 3 bases and J lost 2, with 16 bases in between. The CDR3 coding sequence is TGTGCCAGCAGCTTCCCGGCCCGGCAGGGCAACTATGGCTACACCTTC. Protein sequence: CASSFPARQGNYGYTF.

About this clonotype: A much larger clone is a single base away; this may be a read error. This sequence joins TRBV7-3 and TRBJ2-2; D may be TRBD2 (6 bases). V shed 10 bases and J shed 2 bases, with 17 bases lying between them. The V gene's germline CDR1 is SGHTA and CDR2 FQGTGA. The CDR3 extends over 15 amino acids. Written as DNA, the CDR3 is TGTGCCAACACCTCGGGACTTTTTAACACCGGGGAGCTGTTTTTT. Protein: CANTSGLFNTGELFF.